This TCR beta chain was obtained from a study of T cell changes during pregnancy in multiple sclerosis. The CDR3 length is 15 residues. Germline CDR1 is GTSNPN and CDR2 is SVGIG (reference sequence). The V gene end was trimmed by 2 bases and the J gene end by 12 bases; junction bases not matched to a gene: 13. Generated by immunoSEQ multiplex PCR, the TCRdb table keeps only in-frame clones and is missing some. The data show about 75,000 clones, 89% seen once. This TCR came from a female donor in good health, enrolled as a control in a pregnancy study. The chain recombines TRBV30 with TRBJ1-4; the match to TRBD1 covers 9 bases. The starting material was peripheral blood, obtained in the first trimester of pregnancy. The CDR3 protein is CAWSYAGTGSTELFF. CDR3 nucleotide sequence: TGTGCCTGGAGTTATGCCGGGACAGGGTCCACAGAACTGTTTTTT.